A single sample is the source of the 22 T cell receptor beta chains below, sequenced in a study of molecular identifiers for immune sequencing clone quantification. TCRdb analysed the PCR reads with MiXCR anew, one entry per CDR3 protein. The sample lists approximately 500,000 distinct CDR3 sequences; roughly 24% were seen once. Material for sequencing was naive CD8+ T cells from blood, with Jurkat cell RNA spiked in. As to subset: FACS-sorted CD8+CD4-CCR7+CD45RA+ naive T cells. The receptors derive from a human donor in good health. Some libraries in this study had Jurkat cell RNA spiked in.

This clonotype was seen a few times. This chain joins TRBV18 and TRBJ1-1; no clear D gene. The CDR3 totals 13 residues. The V gene's germline CDR1 is KGHSH and CDR2 LQKENI. Trimming took 3 bases from V and 3 from J, leaving 8 bases between them. CDR3: CASSPYADTEAFF. The CDR3 coding sequence is TGTGCCAGCTCACCTTATGCGGACACTGAAGCTTTCTTT.

The V and J genes are TRBV19 and TRBJ2-3; D unclear. Germline assignment: CDR1 LNHDA and CDR2 SQIVND (reference sequence). The CDR3 is 15 residues long. V lost 2 bases, J lost 2 bases, and 11 bases lay in between. The CDR3 reads CASSIQTADTDTQYF. The CDR3 nucleotides are TGTGCCAGTAGTATACAGACGGCCGACACAGATACGCAGTATTTT.

Only a few counts were recorded for this clonotype. This sequence joins TRBV5-1 and TRBJ1-1; the match to TRBD1 covers 11 bases. J was trimmed by 11 bases and V by 4 bases; bases with no gene match: 10. The germline CDR1 and CDR2 sequences are SGHRS and YFSETQ. The CDR3 covers 14 residues. The CDR3 is CASSEDRGPFVAFF. DNA for the CDR3: TGCGCCAGCAGCGAGGACAGGGGGCCCTTCGTGGCTTTCTTT.

The CDR3 coding sequence is TGTGCCAGCAGATTGGGACAGGGTAGCAATCAGCCCCAGCATTTT. Encoded protein: CASRLGQGSNQPQHF. V and J are TRBV27 and TRBJ1-5, with 9 bases identical to TRBD1. J was trimmed by 0 bases and V by 6 bases; bases with no gene match: 3. The CDR3 is 15 residues long. From germline, CDR1 is MNHEY and CDR2 SMNVEV (reference sequence).

This clonotype was recorded only once. The chain has TRBV28 and TRBJ1-3; D is ambiguous. The CDR3 is 17 residues long. Germline values: CDR1 MDHEN, CDR2 SYDVKM. V lost 2 bases, J lost 4 bases, and 18 bases lay in between. The CDR3 here is CASSLLALGPSGNTIYF. The DNA of the CDR3 is TGTGCCAGCAGTTTACTCGCCTTAGGGCCTTCCGGAAACACCATATATTTT.

This clonotype was counted ten times or more. V usage is TRBV9 and J usage is TRBJ1-1, with D unresolved. Germline CDR1 reads SGDLS; CDR2 reads YYNGEE. Trimming left V 0 bases short and J 4 bases short, with 7 bases between. CDR3 length: 13 amino acids. The chain's CDR3 is CASSVVGSTEAFF. The CDR3 DNA reads TGTGCCAGCAGCGTAGTGGGGTCCACTGAAGCTTTCTTT.

This clonotype was found many times. This chain links TRBV5-1 with TRBJ2-7, with D maybe TRBD2 (7 bases). With 3 bases removed from V and 4 bases from J, the gap between germline ends came to 17 bases. Germline CDR1 SGHRS, CDR2 YFSETQ. The CDR3 runs to 15 residues. CDR3 protein: CASSSDAAGAYEQYF. In DNA, the CDR3 is TGCGCCAGCAGCTCGGACGCCGCGGGGGCGTACGAGCAGTACTTC.

In this sample, this clonotype turned up once. The junction departs from the called germline gene at one end, perhaps through a read error. The chain joins TRBV7-9 to TRBJ2-7; D possibly corresponds to TRBD2 (6 bases). Germline CDR1 is SEHNR and CDR2 is FQNEAQ (reference sequence). The CDR3 extends over 15 amino acids. CDR3 residues: CASSRRDGSSCEQYF. In DNA form, the CDR3 reads TGTGCCAGCAGCCGGAGGGACGGCAGCTCCTGCGAGCAGTACTTC.

This clonotype was observed a handful of times. This chain joins TRBV19 and TRBJ2-3; D call uncertain. Germline loops: CDR1 LNHDA, CDR2 SQIVND (reference sequence). The CDR3 is 13 amino acids. Trimming cost V 5 bases and J 4 bases, with 10 bases left between them. CDR3 region: CASSLPFPDTQYF. As DNA, the CDR3 is TGTGCCAGTAGTCTCCCGTTCCCAGATACGCAGTATTTT.

This clonotype was counted only a few times. The chain has TRBV2 and TRBJ2-7, with TRBD1 identical over 7 bases. Germline-derived CDR1 and CDR2 are SNHLY and FYNNEI. The CDR3 runs 13 residues. J was trimmed by 2 bases and V by 7 bases; bases with no gene match: 5. CDR3 residues: CASKGQGAYEQYF. In DNA, the CDR3 is TGTGCCAGCAAGGGCCAGGGGGCCTACGAGCAGTACTTC.

About this clonotype itself: A much larger clone sits a single nucleotide away, making a read error possible. The CDR3 does not end in the conserved phenylalanine or tryptophan, so this is likely a read error. V usage is TRBV11-2 and J usage is TRBJ2-3; D is possibly TRBD1 (5 bases). This CDR3 is built from 13 residues. CDR1 and CDR2 from the germline V gene are SGHAT and FQNNGV. V was pared by 3 bases and J by 4 bases, with 8 bases between. CDR3: CASSLGLPDTQYL. CDR3 coding DNA: TGTGCCAGCAGCTTGGGGCTTCCAGATACGCAGTATCTT.

This clonotype was observed a few times. This chain uses TRBV5-8 with TRBJ1-6; 7 positions agree with TRBD1. Germline V gene lookup returns CDR1 SGHTS and CDR2 YDEGEE. V lost 4 bases, J lost 7 bases, and 11 bases stayed unmatched. This CDR3 has 16 amino acids. For the CDR3, the DNA is TGTGCCAGCAGCCCACCTATCGGACAGGTGAATTCACCCCTCCACTTT. Translating gives CASSPPIGQVNSPLHF.

About this clonotype itself: A much larger clone differs from this one at a single base, so this may be a read error. The gene calls are TRBV6-1 and TRBJ2-3; no reliable D call. CDR1 and CDR2 from the germline V gene are MNHNS and SASEGT. With 10 bases removed from V and 2 bases from J, the gap between germline ends came to 22 bases. CDR3 length: 16 residues. CDR3 in amino acids: CATLHPNSRPTDTQYF. The CDR3 DNA sequence: TGTGCCACCCTCCACCCCAATAGTCGACCCACAGATACGCAGTATTTT.

This clonotype showed up just once. A read error may explain this, as a much larger clone is one base away. Since the CDR3 does not end with the conserved phenylalanine or tryptophan, this likely comes from a read error. This chain joins TRBV7-9 and TRBJ1-1, with 9 bases that match TRBD1. This CDR3 is 17 amino acids long. Trimming at V came to 5 bases and at J to 1 base, leaving 11 bases not matched to a gene. Per the germline V gene, CDR1 is SEHNR and CDR2 is FQNEAQ (reference sequence). This chain's CDR3 is CASSPAQWDRANTEAFI. The DNA for the CDR3 is TGTGCCAGCAGCCCAGCCCAATGGGACAGGGCGAACACTGAAGCTTTCATT.

The chain links TRBV20-1 to TRBJ2-3, with no clear D. V lost 4 bases and J lost 2, with 19 bases in between. Germline CDR1 reads DFQATT; CDR2 reads SNEGSKA (reference sequence). The CDR3 contains 16 residues. DNA for the CDR3: TGCAGTGCTACTCAACCCCGCGGTGGTCCCACAGATACGCAGTATTTT. It is translated as CSATQPRGGPTDTQYF.

In its sample, this clonotype was seen many times. A much larger clone differs by one base, so this may be a read error. V usage is TRBV11-2 and J usage is TRBJ1-1; D unresolved. There are 12 residues in the CDR3. Germline V gene data show CDR1 as SGHAT and CDR2 as FQNNGV. Deletions cut 1 base from V and 4 bases from J, with 4 bases between. The DNA of the CDR3 is TGTGCCAGCAGCTTAGTGGTCACTGAAGCTTTCTTT. Translation gives CASSLVVTEAFF.

This clonotype has more than one count but fewer than ten. The chain links TRBV10-3 to TRBJ2-3; D unresolved. Trimming stripped 2 bases from V and 5 bases from J, with 8 bases between. In germline, CDR1 is ENHRY, CDR2 SYGVKD. The CDR3 sequence is 13 residues long. The CDR3 loop is CAISEPLLDTQYF. CDR3 DNA sequence: TGTGCCATCAGTGAGCCTCTTTTAGATACGCAGTATTTT.

The chain couples TRBV4-3 to TRBJ1-1, with 8 bases that match TRBD1. The length of the CDR3 is 15 residues. Germline-derived CDR1 and CDR2 are LGHNA and YSLEER. J was trimmed by 5 bases and V by 4 bases; bases with no gene match: 9. CDR3 DNA sequence: TGCGCCAGCAGCCGCAACCAGGGGGCGGTAACTGAAGCTTTCTTT. Translating it yields CASSRNQGAVTEAFF.

At least ten counts were recorded for this clonotype. The V and J genes are TRBV12-5 and TRBJ2-5; D is ambiguous. Germline lookup yields CDR1 LGHNT and CDR2 FRNRAP. The CDR3 spans 15 residues. V lost 0 bases to trimming and J lost 5 bases, with 13 bases between them. The CDR3 protein is CASGLVEARAETQYF. The CDR3 bases are TGTGCTAGTGGTTTGGTAGAGGCTAGGGCTGAGACCCAGTACTTC.

CDR3 coding DNA: TGTGCCAGCACCTCAAGGACAGTGGGCGATGAGCAGTTCTTC. Translation gives CASTSRTVGDEQFF. The chain joins TRBV27 to TRBJ2-1, with a weak D call TRBD1 (6 bases). The CDR3 contains 14 residues. Looked up from germline, CDR1 is MNHEY and CDR2 is SMNVEV (reference sequence). The V end lost 7 bases, the J end lost 8 bases, and 18 bases lay between the germline ends.

This clonotype was observed at least ten times. The gene calls are TRBV5-4 and TRBJ2-2; 7 bases fit TRBD1. The germline CDR1 and CDR2 sequences are SGHNT and YYREEE (reference sequence). V lost 3 bases and J lost 7; bases outside the gene matches: 12. This CDR3 contains 16 residues. CDR3 amino acids: CASSSARAQGVGELFF. The CDR3 region has the DNA TGTGCCAGCAGCTCCGCCAGAGCTCAGGGGGTCGGGGAGCTGTTTTTT.

This chain joins TRBV28 and TRBJ2-1, with TRBD2 matching over 10 bases. V dropped 6 bases and J dropped 0; count of bases not matched to a gene: 5. Looked up from germline, CDR1 is MDHEN and CDR2 is SYDVKM. The CDR3 has 16 amino acids. This CDR3 is CASRDPSGSSYNEQFF. CDR3 sequence (DNA): TGTGCCAGCAGGGACCCTAGCGGGAGCTCCTACAATGAGCAGTTCTTC.